The 10 T cell receptor beta chains listed next were all sequenced from one sample in a study of glioma-infiltrating T cells. Amplification of TCR alpha and beta CDR3 regions from RNA used iRepertoire nested multiplex PCR. MiXCR, run by TCRdb on the multiplex PCR reads, gives a single entry per CDR3 protein. The table lists under 150,000 distinct CDR3 sequences, about 39% of them singletons. The sample comprised glioma tissue, nonneoplastic brain tissue, or PBMCs (not recorded which). Receptors originate from a human donor with low-grade glioma or glioblastoma, undergoing nonglioma brain surgery, or in good health (not recorded which).

The chain combines TRBV7-2 with TRBJ2-7; 7 positions agree with TRBD1. Trimming at V came to 0 bases and at J to 1 base, leaving 12 bases not matched to a gene. The CDR3 contains 18 residues. Germline V gene lookup returns CDR1 SGHTA and CDR2 FQGNSA. The CDR3 DNA follows: TGTGCCAGCAGCTTAGCGGCCCGTTATGGGACAGAGTCCTACGAGCAGTACTTC. It is translated as CASSLAARYGTESYEQYF.

This clonotype showed up many times. The CDR3 DNA is TGTGCCACCAGTAGGAGTAGCGCAGATACGCAGTATTTT. It encodes CATSRSSADTQYF. This sequence joins TRBV24-1 and TRBJ2-3; possibly TRBD2 for D (5 bases). Germline CDR1 and CDR2: KGHDR and SFDVKD. The CDR3 contains 13 residues. Trimming cost V 6 bases and J 4 bases, with 10 bases left between them.

The chain recombines TRBV6-4 with TRBJ2-3, with 10 bases that match TRBD1. Trimming removed 11 bases from V and 4 bases from J; junction bases left unmatched: 9. The CDR3 is made up of 14 amino acids. Germline V gene lookup returns CDR1 MRHNA and CDR2 SNTAGT. CDR3 nucleotides: TGTGCCTCCGGAAGGGACAGGGGCCCAGATACGCAGTATTTT. This encodes CASGRDRGPDTQYF.

This clonotype turned up a few times. The V gene is TRBV4-1, the J gene TRBJ2-7; the match to TRBD2 covers 7 bases. This CDR3 is 16 amino acids long. Germline V gene data show CDR1 as MGHRA and CDR2 as YSYEKL. V shed 1 base and J 2 bases; nucleotides not matched to a gene: 8. The chain's CDR3 is CASSQGWSGVPYEQYF. As DNA, the CDR3 is TGCGCCAGCAGCCAAGGATGGAGCGGGGTTCCCTACGAGCAGTACTTC.

The genes are TRBV20-1 and TRBJ2-1, with a possible D match to TRBD1 (6 bases). V was shortened by 1 base and J by 7 bases, with 17 bases between the two germline ends. In germline, CDR1 is DFQATT, CDR2 SNEGSKA (reference sequence). This CDR3 has 15 residues. The CDR3 spells CSARAPTGTLNEQFF. The CDR3 DNA reads as TGCAGTGCTAGAGCCCCTACCGGGACACTTAATGAGCAGTTCTTC.

The chain is built from TRBV6-2 or TRBV6-3 and TRBJ2-7; TRBD1 agrees at 9 bases. Germline values: CDR1 MNHEY, CDR2 SVGEGT. This CDR3 comprises 15 residues. J was trimmed by 3 bases and V by 5 bases; bases with no gene match: 8. The DNA of the CDR3 is TGTGCCAGCAGTCGTCCTGGGACAGGGAGCTACGAGCAGTACTTC. It yields the protein CASSRPGTGSYEQYF.

V and J are TRBV7-6 and TRBJ2-3, with a possible D match to TRBD1 (6 bases). The CDR3 extends over 15 amino acids. Trimming shortened V by 3 bases and J by 6 bases, and 16 bases separated the two germline ends. Germline values: CDR1 SGHVS, CDR2 FNYEAQ. The chain's CDR3 is CASSFSYTGTDTQYF. The CDR3 nucleotides are TGTGCCAGCAGCTTTTCATACACAGGGACGGATACGCAGTATTTT.

This clonotype was counted ten times or more. V gene TRBV6-2 or TRBV6-3 combines with J gene TRBJ2-1; 8 nucleotides align to TRBD1. The junction had 11 bases not matched to a gene; V was cut back by 5 bases and J by 8 bases. The CDR3 is 15 amino acids. CDR1 and CDR2 from the germline V gene are MNHEY and SVGEGT. DNA for the CDR3: TGTGCCAGCAGTCCCGACAGGGGCGCAAACCATGAGCAGTTCTTC. This translates into CASSPDRGANHEQFF.

Comment on this clonotype: Germline is not matched at one junction end, which may reflect a read error. V gene TRBV6-6 combines with J gene TRBJ1-1; a weak D match, TRBD1 (5 bases). CDR3 length: 14 residues. Germline V gene sequence: CDR1 MNHNY, CDR2 SVGAGI (reference sequence). CDR3 sequence (DNA): TGTGCCAGCAGTTACCGGGGGATGAACGCTGAAGCTTTCTTT. It yields the protein CASSYRGMNAEAFF.

The rearrangement joins TRBV7-2 to TRBJ2-7, with D unclear. The CDR3 is 14 residues long. Germline CDR1 reads SGHTA; CDR2 reads FQGNSA. V was shortened by 5 bases and J by 2 bases, with 13 bases between the two germline ends. The CDR3, as DNA: TGTGCCAGCAGCCAAACCGCTTTTACCTACGAGCAGTACTTC. Translation gives CASSQTAFTYEQYF.